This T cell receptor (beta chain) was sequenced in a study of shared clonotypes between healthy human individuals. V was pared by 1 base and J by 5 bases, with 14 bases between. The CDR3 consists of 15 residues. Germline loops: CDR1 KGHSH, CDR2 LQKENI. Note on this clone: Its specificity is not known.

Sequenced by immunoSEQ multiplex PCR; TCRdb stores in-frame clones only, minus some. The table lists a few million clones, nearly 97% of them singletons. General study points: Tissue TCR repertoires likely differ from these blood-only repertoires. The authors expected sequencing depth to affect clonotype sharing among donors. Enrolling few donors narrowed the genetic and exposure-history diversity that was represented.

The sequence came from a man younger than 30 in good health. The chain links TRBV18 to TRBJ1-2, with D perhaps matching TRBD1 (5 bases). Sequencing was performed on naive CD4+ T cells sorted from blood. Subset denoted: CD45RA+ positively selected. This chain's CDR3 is CASSPRGEAAYGYTF. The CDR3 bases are TGTGCCAGCTCACCACGGGGGGAAGCCGCATATGGCTACACCTTC.